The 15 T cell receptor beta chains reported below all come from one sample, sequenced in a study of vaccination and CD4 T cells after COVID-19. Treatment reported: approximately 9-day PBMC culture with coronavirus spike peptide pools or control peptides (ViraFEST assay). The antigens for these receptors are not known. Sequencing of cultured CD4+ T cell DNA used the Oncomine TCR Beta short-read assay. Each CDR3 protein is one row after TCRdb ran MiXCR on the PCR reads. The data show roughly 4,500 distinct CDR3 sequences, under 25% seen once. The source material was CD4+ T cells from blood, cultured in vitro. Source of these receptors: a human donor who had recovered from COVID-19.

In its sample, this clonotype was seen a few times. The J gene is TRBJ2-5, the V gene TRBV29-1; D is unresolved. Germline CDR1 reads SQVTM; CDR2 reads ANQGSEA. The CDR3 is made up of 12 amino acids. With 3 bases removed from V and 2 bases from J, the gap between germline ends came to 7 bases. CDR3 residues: CSVDYPQETQYF. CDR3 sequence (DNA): TGCAGCGTTGATTATCCTCAAGAGACCCAGTACTTC. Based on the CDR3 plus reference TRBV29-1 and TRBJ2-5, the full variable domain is SAVISQKPSRDICQRGTSLTIQCQVDSQVTMMFWYRQQPGQSLTLIATANQGSEATYESGFVIDKFPISRPNLTFSTLTVSNMSPEDSSIYLCSVDYPQETQYFGPGTRLLVL.

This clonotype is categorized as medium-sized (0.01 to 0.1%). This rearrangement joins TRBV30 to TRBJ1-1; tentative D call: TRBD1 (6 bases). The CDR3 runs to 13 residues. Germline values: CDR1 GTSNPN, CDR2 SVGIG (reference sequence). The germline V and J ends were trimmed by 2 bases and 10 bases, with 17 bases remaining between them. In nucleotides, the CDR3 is TGTGCCTGGAGTCCGGGACACGGTTGGGGAGCTTTCTTT. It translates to CAWSPGHGWGAFF.

CDR3 sequence reads: CASSAGQVEEQYF. The CDR3 DNA sequence: TGTGCCAGCAGCGCGGGACAGGTAGAAGAGCAGTACTTC. This chain joins TRBV5-4 and TRBJ2-7, with 8 bases fitting TRBD1. V lost 4 bases to trimming and J lost 7 bases; unmatched junction nucleotides: 7. In germline, CDR1 is SGHNT, CDR2 YYREEE (reference sequence). The CDR3 is 13 residues long. Using reference TRBV5-4 and TRBJ2-7 for the parts outside the CDR3, the full variable domain is ETGVTQSPTHLIKTRGQQVTLRCSSQSGHNTVSWYQQALGQGPQFIFQYYREEENGRGNFPPRFSGLQFPNYSSELNVNALELDDSALYLCASSAGQVEEQYFGPGTRLTVT.

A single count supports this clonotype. CDR3 in amino acids: CASSWGRGWTEAFF. For the CDR3, the DNA is TGTGCCAGCAGCTGGGGGCGGGGGTGGACTGAAGCTTTCTTT. J is TRBJ1-1 and V is TRBV5-8; tentatively, D is TRBD1 (6 bases). CDR1 is SGHTS and CDR2 is YDEGEE in the germline V gene. V shed 3 bases and J shed 5 bases, with 14 bases lying between them. The CDR3 runs 14 residues.

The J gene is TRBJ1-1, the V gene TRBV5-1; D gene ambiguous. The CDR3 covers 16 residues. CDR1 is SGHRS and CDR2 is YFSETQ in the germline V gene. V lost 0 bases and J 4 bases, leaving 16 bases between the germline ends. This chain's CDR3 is CASSLARRAVSTEAFF. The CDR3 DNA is TGCGCCAGCAGCTTGGCCAGGCGGGCAGTTAGCACTGAAGCTTTCTTT.

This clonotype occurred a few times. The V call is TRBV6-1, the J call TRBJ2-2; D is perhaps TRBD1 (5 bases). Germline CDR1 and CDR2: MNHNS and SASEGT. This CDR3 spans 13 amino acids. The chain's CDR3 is CATTRGTTGELFF. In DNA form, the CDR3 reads TGTGCTACTACAAGGGGAACCACCGGGGAGCTGTTTTTT.

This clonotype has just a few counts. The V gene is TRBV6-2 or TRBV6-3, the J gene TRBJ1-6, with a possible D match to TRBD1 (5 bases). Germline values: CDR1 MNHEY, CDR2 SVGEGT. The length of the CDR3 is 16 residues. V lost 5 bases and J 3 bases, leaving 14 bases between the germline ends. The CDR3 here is CASSTWGYGYNSPLHF. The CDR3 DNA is TGTGCCAGCAGTACTTGGGGGTACGGCTATAATTCACCCCTCCACTTT.

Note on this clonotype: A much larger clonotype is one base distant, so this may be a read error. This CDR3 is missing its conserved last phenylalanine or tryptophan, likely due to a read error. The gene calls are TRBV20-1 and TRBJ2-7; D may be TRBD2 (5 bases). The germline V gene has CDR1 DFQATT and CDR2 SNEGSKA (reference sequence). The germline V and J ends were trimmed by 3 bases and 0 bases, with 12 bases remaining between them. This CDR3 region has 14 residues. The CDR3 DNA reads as TGCAGTGCTAGCTCCCCCCGGGACTCCTACGAGCAGTACTTA. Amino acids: CSASSPRDSYEQYL.

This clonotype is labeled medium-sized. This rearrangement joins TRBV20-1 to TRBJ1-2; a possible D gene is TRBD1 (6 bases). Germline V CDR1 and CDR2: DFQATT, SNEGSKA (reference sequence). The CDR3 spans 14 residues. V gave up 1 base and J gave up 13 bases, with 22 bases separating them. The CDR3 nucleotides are TGCAGTGCTAGAGGGGGGCCCTCCTCTATGGCTAGCACCTTC. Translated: CSARGGPSSMASTF.

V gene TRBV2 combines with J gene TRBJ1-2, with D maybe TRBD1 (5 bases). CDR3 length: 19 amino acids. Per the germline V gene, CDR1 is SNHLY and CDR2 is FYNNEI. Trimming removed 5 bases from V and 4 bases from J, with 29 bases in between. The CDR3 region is CASSIFPRDDSLESYGYTF. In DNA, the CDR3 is TGTGCCAGCAGTATCTTTCCAAGGGACGACAGCCTAGAGTCCTATGGCTACACCTTC.

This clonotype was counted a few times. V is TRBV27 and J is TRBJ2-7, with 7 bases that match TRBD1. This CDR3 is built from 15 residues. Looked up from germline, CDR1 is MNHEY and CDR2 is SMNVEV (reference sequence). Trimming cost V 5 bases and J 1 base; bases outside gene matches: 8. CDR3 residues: CASSLTGKGSYEQYF. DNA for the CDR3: TGTGCCAGCAGTCTGACAGGGAAAGGGTCCTACGAGCAGTACTTC.

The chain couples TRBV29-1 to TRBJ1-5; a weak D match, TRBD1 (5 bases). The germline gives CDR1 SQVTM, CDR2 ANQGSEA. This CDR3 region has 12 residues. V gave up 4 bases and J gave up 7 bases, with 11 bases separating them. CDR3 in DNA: TGCAGCGTTGGGGGGGTTAAACAGCCCCAGCATTTT. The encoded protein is CSVGGVKQPQHF.

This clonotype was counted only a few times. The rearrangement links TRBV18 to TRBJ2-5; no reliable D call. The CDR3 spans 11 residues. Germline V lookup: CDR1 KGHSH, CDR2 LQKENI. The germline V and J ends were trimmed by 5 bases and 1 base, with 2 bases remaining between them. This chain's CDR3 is CASSSQETQYF. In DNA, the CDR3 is TGTGCCAGCTCATCCCAAGAGACCCAGTACTTC.

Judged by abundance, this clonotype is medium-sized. The CDR3 bases are TGTGCCAGCTCCACGGAGAGCAATCAGCCCCAGCATTTT. The encoded protein is CASSTESNQPQHF. The chain links TRBV6-4 to TRBJ1-5, with unresolved D. This CDR3 is 13 amino acids long. V was cut by 8 bases and J by 1 base, with 9 bases left in between. Germline lookup yields CDR1 MRHNA and CDR2 SNTAGT.

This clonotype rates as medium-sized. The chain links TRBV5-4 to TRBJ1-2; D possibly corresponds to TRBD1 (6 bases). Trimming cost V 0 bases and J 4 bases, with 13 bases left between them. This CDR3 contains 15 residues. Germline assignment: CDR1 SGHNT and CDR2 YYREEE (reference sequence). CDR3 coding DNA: TGTGCCAGCAGCTTGGCGGACAGCCCGTTCTATGGCTACACCTTC. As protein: CASSLADSPFYGYTF.